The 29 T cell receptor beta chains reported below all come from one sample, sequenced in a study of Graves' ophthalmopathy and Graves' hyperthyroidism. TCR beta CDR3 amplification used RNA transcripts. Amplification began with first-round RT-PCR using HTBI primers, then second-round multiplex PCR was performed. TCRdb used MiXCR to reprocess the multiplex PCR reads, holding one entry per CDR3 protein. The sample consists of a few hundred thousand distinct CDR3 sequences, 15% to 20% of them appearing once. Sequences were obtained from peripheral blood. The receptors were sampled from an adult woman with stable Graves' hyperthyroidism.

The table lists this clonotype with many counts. The CDR3 DNA is TGTGCCAGCAGTGGTGCTGGTCGGCGGTCTGGGAACTACGAGCAGTACTTC. Its protein product is CASSGAGRRSGNYEQYF. The chain has TRBV12-3 or TRBV12-4 and TRBJ2-7; D is unresolved. V was clipped by 5 bases and J by 3 bases, with 23 bases between them. This CDR3 region has 17 residues.

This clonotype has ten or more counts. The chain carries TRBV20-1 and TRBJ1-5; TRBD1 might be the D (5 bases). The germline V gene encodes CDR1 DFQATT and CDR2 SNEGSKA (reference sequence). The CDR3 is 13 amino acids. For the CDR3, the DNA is TGCTCCCTCGGGGGGGGTAGCAATCAGCCCCAGCATTTT. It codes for CSLGGGSNQPQHF.

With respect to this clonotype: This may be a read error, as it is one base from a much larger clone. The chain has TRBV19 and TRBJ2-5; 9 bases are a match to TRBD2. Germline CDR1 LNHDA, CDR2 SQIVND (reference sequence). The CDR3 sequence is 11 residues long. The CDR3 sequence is CVVAGEETQYF. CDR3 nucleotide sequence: TGTGTTGTAGCGGGAGAAGAGACCCAGTACTTC.

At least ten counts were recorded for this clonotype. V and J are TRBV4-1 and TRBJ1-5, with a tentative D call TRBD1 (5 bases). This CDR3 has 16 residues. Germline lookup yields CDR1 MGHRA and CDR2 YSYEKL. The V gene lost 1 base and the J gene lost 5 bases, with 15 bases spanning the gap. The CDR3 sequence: CASSQGTTETYQPQHF. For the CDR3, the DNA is TGCGCCAGCAGCCAAGGGACAACCGAAACCTATCAGCCCCAGCATTTT.

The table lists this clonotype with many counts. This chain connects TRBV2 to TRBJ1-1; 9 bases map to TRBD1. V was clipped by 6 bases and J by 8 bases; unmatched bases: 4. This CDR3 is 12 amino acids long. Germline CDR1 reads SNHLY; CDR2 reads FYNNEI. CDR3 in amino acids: CASSEQGAEAFF. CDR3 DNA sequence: TGTGCCAGCAGCGAACAGGGGGCAGAAGCTTTCTTT.

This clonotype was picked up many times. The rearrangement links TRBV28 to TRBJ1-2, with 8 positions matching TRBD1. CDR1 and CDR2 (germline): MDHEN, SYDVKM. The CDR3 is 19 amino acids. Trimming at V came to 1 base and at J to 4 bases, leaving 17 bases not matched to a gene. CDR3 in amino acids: CASSLYPSPGGGVGYGYTF. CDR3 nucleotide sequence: TGTGCCAGCAGTTTATACCCCTCTCCAGGGGGCGGAGTAGGCTATGGCTACACCTTC.

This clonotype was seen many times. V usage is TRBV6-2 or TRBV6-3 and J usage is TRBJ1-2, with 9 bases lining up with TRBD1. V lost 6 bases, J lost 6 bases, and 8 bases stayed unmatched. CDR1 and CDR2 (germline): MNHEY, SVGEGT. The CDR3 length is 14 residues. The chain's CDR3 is CASRTGGYSDGYTF. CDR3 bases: TGTGCCAGCAGGACAGGGGGTTACTCGGATGGCTACACCTTC.

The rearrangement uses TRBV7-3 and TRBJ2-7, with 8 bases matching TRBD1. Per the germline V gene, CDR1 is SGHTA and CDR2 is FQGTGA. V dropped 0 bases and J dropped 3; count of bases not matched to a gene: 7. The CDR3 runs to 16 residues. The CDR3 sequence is CASSLTGAGGRYEQYF. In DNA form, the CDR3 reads TGTGCCAGCAGCTTAACCGGCGCAGGGGGCCGCTACGAGCAGTACTTC.

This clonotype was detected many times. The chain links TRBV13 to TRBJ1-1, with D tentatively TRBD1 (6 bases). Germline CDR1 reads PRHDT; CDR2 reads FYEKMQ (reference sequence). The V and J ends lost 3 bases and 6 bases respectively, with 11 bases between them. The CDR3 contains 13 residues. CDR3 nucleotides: TGTGCCAGCAGCTTTTACAGGGTCGCTGAAGCTTTCTTT. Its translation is CASSFYRVAEAFF.

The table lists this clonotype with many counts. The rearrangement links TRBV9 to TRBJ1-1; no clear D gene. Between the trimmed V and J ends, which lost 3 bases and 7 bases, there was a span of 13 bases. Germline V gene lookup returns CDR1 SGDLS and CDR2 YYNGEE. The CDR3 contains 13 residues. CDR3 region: CASSAWGVGEAFF. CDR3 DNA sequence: TGTGCCAGCAGCGCGTGGGGAGTTGGTGAAGCTTTCTTT.

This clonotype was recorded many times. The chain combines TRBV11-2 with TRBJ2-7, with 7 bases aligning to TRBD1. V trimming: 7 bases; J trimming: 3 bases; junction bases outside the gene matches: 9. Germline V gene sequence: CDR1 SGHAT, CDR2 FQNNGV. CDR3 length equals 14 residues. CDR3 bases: TGTGCCAGCAACCCCGGAGACAGGGACTACGAGCAGTACTTC. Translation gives CASNPGDRDYEQYF.

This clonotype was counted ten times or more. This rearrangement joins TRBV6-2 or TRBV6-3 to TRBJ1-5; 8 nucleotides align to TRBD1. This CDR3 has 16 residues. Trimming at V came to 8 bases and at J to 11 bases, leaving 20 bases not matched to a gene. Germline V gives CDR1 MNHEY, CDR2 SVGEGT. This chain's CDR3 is CASLPGGGQGFRSQHF. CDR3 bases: TGTGCCAGCCTACCCGGGGGTGGACAGGGATTTCGGTCCCAGCATTTT.

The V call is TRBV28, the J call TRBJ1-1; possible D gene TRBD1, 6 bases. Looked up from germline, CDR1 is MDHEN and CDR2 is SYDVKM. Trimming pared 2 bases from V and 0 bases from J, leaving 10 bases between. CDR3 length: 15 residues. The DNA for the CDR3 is TGTGCCAGCAGTTTAACAGGGATGATGAACACTGAAGCTTTCTTT. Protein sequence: CASSLTGMMNTEAFF.

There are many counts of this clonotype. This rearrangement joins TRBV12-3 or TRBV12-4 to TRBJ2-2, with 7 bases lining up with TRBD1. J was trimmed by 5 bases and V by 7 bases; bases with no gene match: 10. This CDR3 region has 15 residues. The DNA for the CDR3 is TGTGCCAGCACTGACAGGGAAGGGGGAACCGGGGAGCTGTTTTTT. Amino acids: CASTDREGGTGELFF.

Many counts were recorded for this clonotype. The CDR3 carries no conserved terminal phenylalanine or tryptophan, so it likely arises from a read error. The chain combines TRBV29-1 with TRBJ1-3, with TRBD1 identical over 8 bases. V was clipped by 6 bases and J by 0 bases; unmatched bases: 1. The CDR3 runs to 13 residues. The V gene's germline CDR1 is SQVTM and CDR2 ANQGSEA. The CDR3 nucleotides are TGCAGCGTGGACAGGGTCTCTGGAAACACCATATATTCT. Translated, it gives CSVDRVSGNTIYS.

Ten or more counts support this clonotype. CDR3 in amino acids: CSARPSPSGRNGEQYF. CDR3 in DNA: TGCAGTGCTAGACCCTCGCCTAGCGGGAGGAATGGCGAGCAGTACTTC. The chain combines TRBV20-1 with TRBJ2-7; 11 nucleotides match TRBD2. V gave up 2 bases and J gave up 6 bases; unmatched junction bases: 12. The CDR3 spans 16 residues. The germline V gene has CDR1 DFQATT and CDR2 SNEGSKA (reference sequence).

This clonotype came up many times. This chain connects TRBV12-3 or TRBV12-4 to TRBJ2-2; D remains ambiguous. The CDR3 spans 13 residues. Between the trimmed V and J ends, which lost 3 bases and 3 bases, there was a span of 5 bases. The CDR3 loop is CASSFADTGELFF. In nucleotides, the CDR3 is TGTGCCAGCAGTTTTGCGGACACCGGGGAGCTGTTTTTT.

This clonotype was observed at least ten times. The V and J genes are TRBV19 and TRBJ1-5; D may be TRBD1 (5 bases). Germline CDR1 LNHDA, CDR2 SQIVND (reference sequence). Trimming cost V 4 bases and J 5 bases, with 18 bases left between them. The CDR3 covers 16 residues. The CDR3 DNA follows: TGTGCCAGTAGTAAGGGGAGGTCTGGGGCGGATCAGCCCCAGCATTTT. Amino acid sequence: CASSKGRSGADQPQHF.

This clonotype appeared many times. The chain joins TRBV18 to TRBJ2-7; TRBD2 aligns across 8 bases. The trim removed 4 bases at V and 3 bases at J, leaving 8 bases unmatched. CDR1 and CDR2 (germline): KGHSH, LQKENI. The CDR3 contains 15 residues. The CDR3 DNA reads TGTGCCAGCTCACGAGGTAGCGGGGCCGACTACGAGCAGTACTTC. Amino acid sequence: CASSRGSGADYEQYF.

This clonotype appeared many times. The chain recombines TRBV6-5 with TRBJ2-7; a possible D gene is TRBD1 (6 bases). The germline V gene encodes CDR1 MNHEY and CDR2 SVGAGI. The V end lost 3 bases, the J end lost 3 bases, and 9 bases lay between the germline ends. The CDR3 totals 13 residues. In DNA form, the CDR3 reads TGTGCCAGCAGTTATGGACAGTACTACGAGCAGTACTTC. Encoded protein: CASSYGQYYEQYF.

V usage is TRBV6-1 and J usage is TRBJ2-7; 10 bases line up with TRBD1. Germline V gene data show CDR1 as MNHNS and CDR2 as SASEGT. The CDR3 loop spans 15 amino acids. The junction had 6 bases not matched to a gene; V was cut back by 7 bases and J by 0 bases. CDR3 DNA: TGTGCCAGCACCAAGGGACAGGGGTACTCCTACGAGCAGTACTTC. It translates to CASTKGQGYSYEQYF.

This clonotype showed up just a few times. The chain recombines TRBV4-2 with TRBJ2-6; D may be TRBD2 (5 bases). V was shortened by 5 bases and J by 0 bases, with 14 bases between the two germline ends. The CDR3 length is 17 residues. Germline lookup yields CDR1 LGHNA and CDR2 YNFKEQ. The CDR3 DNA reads TGTGCCAGCAGCGGAGGCAGGCGCCCCTCTGGGGCCAACGTCCTGACTTTC. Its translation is CASSGGRRPSGANVLTF.

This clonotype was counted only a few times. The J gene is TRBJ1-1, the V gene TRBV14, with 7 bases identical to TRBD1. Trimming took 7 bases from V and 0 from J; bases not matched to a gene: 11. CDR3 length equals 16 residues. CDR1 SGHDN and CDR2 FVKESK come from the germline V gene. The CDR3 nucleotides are TGTGCCAGCACCCTTTTATCAGGGGGAGTGAACACTGAAGCTTTCTTT. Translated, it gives CASTLLSGGVNTEAFF.

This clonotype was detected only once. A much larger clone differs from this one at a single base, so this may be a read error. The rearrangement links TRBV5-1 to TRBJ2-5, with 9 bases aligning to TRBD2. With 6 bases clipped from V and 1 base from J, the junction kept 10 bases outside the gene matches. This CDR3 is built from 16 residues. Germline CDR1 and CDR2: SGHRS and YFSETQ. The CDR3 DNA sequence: TGCGCCAGCATCCGTGGGGTAGCGGGAGCCCAAGAGACCCAGTACTTC. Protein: CASIRGVAGAQETQYF.

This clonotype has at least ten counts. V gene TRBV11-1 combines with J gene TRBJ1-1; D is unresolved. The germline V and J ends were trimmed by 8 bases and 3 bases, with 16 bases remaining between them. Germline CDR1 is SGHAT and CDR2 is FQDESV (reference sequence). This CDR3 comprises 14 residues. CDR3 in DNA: TGTGCCAGCCAAAACACGTGGAGGGACACTGAAGCTTTCTTT. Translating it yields CASQNTWRDTEAFF.

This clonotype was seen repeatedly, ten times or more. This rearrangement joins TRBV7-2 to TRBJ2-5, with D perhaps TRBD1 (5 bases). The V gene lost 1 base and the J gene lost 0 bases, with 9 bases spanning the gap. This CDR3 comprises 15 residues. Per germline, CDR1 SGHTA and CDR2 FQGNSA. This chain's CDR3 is CASSLVWGNQETQYF. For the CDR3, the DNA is TGTGCCAGCAGCTTAGTGTGGGGCAACCAAGAGACCCAGTACTTC.

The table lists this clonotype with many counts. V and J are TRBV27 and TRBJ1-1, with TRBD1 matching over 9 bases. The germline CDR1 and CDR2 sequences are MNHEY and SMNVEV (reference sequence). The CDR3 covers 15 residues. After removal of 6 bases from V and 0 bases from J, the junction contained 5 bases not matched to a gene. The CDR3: CASRTGQGMNTEAFF. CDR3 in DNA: TGTGCCAGCAGGACCGGACAGGGGATGAACACTGAAGCTTTCTTT.

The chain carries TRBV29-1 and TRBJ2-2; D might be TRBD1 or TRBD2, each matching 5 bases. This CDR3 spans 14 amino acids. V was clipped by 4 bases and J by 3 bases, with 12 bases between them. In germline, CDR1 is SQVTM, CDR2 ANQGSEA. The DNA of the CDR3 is TGCAGCGTTGTGGGGCGGGTAGACACCGGGGAGCTGTTTTTT. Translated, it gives CSVVGRVDTGELFF.

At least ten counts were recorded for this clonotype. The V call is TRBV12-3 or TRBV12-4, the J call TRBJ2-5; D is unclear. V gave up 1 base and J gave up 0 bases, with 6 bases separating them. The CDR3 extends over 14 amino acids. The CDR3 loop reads CASSLVLYQETQYF. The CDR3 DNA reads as TGTGCCAGCAGTTTAGTCCTGTACCAAGAGACCCAGTACTTC.